The 27 T cell receptor beta chains below come from one sample, sequenced in a study of T cell repertoires in cytomegalovirus infection. No cognate antigen is known for these TCRs. MiXCR, run by TCRdb on the reads, gives a single entry per CDR3 protein. Of a few hundred thousand distinct CDR3 sequences in the sample, about 39% were seen once. The sample in question was cultured PBMCs, obtained from culture after CMV antigen stimulation. These receptors all stem from a human donor in good health (CMV status not recorded). Some clones in this sample may be carry-over from other donors' samples.

This clonotype came up a few times. This chain connects TRBV4-1 to TRBJ2-1; D remains unclear. There are 16 residues in the CDR3. Germline V CDR1 and CDR2: MGHRA, YSYEKL. The V and J ends lost 0 bases and 0 bases respectively, with 9 bases between them. The CDR3 DNA follows: TGCGCCAGCAGCCAAGAAGGTCTAAACTCCTACAATGAGCAGTTCTTC. Its protein product is CASSQEGLNSYNEQFF.

This clonotype was detected only a few times. The genes are TRBV11-2 and TRBJ2-7; tentatively, D is TRBD1 (6 bases). The V gene's germline CDR1 is SGHAT and CDR2 FQNNGV. This CDR3 is built from 15 residues. V was cut by 1 base and J by 4 bases, with 14 bases left in between. CDR3: CASSLALGAGYEQYF. CDR3 nucleotide sequence: TGTGCCAGCAGCTTAGCGCTGGGGGCAGGGTACGAGCAGTACTTC.

The V and J genes are TRBV20-1 and TRBJ2-3; TRBD1 matches at 12 bases. The V gene end was trimmed by 0 bases and the J gene end by 0 bases; junction bases not matched to a gene: 10. Per the germline V gene, CDR1 is DFQATT and CDR2 is SNEGSKA (reference sequence). This CDR3 spans 19 amino acids. This CDR3 reads CSARDFGTGGDRSTDTQYF. The DNA of the CDR3 is TGCAGTGCTAGAGATTTTGGGACAGGGGGCGATAGGAGCACAGATACGCAGTATTTT.

The rearrangement links TRBV13 to TRBJ1-6, with D unresolved. The V end lost 5 bases, the J end lost 9 bases, and 17 bases lay between the germline ends. The germline V gene encodes CDR1 PRHDT and CDR2 FYEKMQ (reference sequence). CDR3 length: 15 amino acids. The CDR3 DNA sequence: TGTGCCAGCAGCCCCACGGCGGGGTACGGTTCACCCCTCCACTTT. Translating gives CASSPTAGYGSPLHF.

This clonotype was picked up a small number of times. The chain carries TRBV3-1 and TRBJ2-3; D is unclear. Trimming pared 0 bases from V and 8 bases from J, leaving 9 bases between. The CDR3 sequence is 13 residues long. Germline-derived CDR1 and CDR2 are LGHDT and YNNKEL (reference sequence). CDR3: CASSQESDSTQYF. DNA for the CDR3: TGTGCCAGCAGCCAAGAGAGCGATAGTACGCAGTATTTT.

The chain employs TRBV20-1 and TRBJ2-1, with 8 nucleotides matching TRBD2. Germline CDR1 DFQATT, CDR2 SNEGSKA (reference sequence). With V trimmed by 3 bases and J by 13 bases, 29 bases remained unmatched. The CDR3 is 19 residues long. CDR3 sequence: CSARTFRGYSGGLFGEQFF. CDR3 nucleotide sequence: TGCAGTGCTAGGACGTTTCGAGGGTATTCGGGGGGGCTTTTCGGTGAACAGTTCTTC.

The table lists this clonotype with a few counts. The rearrangement links TRBV7-9 to TRBJ1-6; D is unclear. This CDR3 has 15 amino acids. The germline gives CDR1 SEHNR, CDR2 FQNEAQ (reference sequence). The V end was cut by 5 bases, the J end by 8 bases, with 16 bases between. CDR3: CASSPRALGYSPLHF. The CDR3 DNA is TGTGCCAGCAGCCCACGGGCCCTGGGCTATTCACCCCTCCACTTT.

The chain combines TRBV12-3 or TRBV12-4 with TRBJ1-3; D ambiguous. This CDR3 has 13 residues. V was pared by 11 bases and J by 0 bases, with 11 bases between. Here the CDR3 reads CAARGLSGNTIYF. CDR3 DNA: TGTGCCGCACGCGGACTCTCTGGAAACACCATATATTTT.

The chain uses TRBV7-2 and TRBJ2-7; D possibly corresponds to TRBD2 (6 bases). V lost 7 bases and J 2 bases, leaving 12 bases between the germline ends. Germline V CDR1 and CDR2: SGHTA, FQGNSA. The CDR3 length is 13 residues. The CDR3 loop is CASNRGDPYEQYF. The CDR3 DNA sequence: TGTGCCAGCAACCGCGGGGACCCCTACGAGCAGTACTTC.

This clonotype was detected once. The CDR3 is CASKVRGRDGYTF. CDR3 in DNA: TGTGCCAGCAAGGTCAGGGGGCGAGACGGCTACACCTTC. The rearrangement links TRBV2 to TRBJ1-2; 8 bases map to TRBD1. V shed 7 bases and J 8 bases; nucleotides not matched to a gene: 9. Germline V lookup: CDR1 SNHLY, CDR2 FYNNEI. The CDR3 spans 13 residues.

This clonotype has a handful of counts. The chain carries TRBV7-2 and TRBJ2-2, with D tentatively TRBD1 (6 bases). Trimming removed 6 bases at V and 3 bases at J, with 14 bases between. The CDR3 length is 15 residues. Germline assignment: CDR1 SGHTA and CDR2 FQGNSA. The chain's CDR3 is CASRDGTGYTGELFF. Written as DNA, the CDR3 is TGTGCCAGCAGGGACGGAACAGGGTACACCGGGGAGCTGTTTTTT.

The V call is TRBV4-1, the J call TRBJ2-1; 14 positions match TRBD2. V shed 3 bases, J shed 4 bases, and the junction held 5 bases outside the gene matches. Germline CDR1 reads MGHRA; CDR2 reads YSYEKL. CDR3 length: 17 residues. DNA of the CDR3: TGCGCCAGCAGCCACCGGACTAGCGGGAGGTCGTACAATGAGCAGTTCTTC. Translated: CASSHRTSGRSYNEQFF.

This clonotype has just a few counts. CDR3 sequence: CASSLSARAEWTQYF. The CDR3 DNA reads TGTGCCAGCAGCTTGTCGGCCCGTGCTGAATGGACCCAGTACTTC. The rearrangement joins TRBV11-2 to TRBJ2-5, with D hard to call. CDR1 is SGHAT and CDR2 is FQNNGV in the germline V gene. The CDR3 sequence is 15 residues long. Trimming took off 3 bases at V and 7 bases at J, with 18 bases between the two ends. Filled out from reference TRBV11-2 and TRBJ2-5, the complete variable domain reads EAGVAQSPRYKIIEKRQSVAFWCNPISGHATLYWYQQILGQGPKLLIQFQNNGVVDDSQLPKDRFSAERLKGVDSTLKIQPAKLEDSAVYLCASSLSARAEWTQYFGPGTRLLVL.

This clonotype was picked up a small number of times. The chain uses TRBV5-4 and TRBJ2-1, with 13 bases matching TRBD2. With V trimmed by 4 bases and J by 7 bases, 5 bases remained unmatched. The CDR3 spans 15 residues. The germline CDR1 and CDR2 sequences are SGHNT and YYREEE (reference sequence). The CDR3 loop reads CASSAGTSGVNEQFF. The CDR3 nucleotides read TGTGCCAGCAGCGCCGGGACTAGCGGGGTGAATGAGCAGTTCTTC. Using reference TRBV5-4 and TRBJ2-1 for the parts outside the CDR3, the full variable domain is ETGVTQSPTHLIKTRGQQVTLRCSSQSGHNTVSWYQQALGQGPQFIFQYYREEENGRGNFPPRFSGLQFPNYSSELNVNALELDDSALYLCASSAGTSGVNEQFFGPGTRLTVL.

The genes are TRBV7-6 and TRBJ1-3; no reliable D call. The CDR3 contains 15 residues. The V gene lost 2 bases and the J gene lost 0 bases, with 8 bases spanning the gap. Germline lookup yields CDR1 SGHVS and CDR2 FNYEAQ. Written as DNA, the CDR3 is TGTGCCAGCAGCTTAAATGCCGGCTCTGGAAACACCATATATTTT. This gives the protein CASSLNAGSGNTIYF.

The chain recombines TRBV2 with TRBJ2-1; D is perhaps TRBD1 or TRBD2 (5 bases each). Trimming pared 6 bases from V and 12 bases from J, leaving 18 bases between. Germline V gives CDR1 SNHLY, CDR2 FYNNEI. The CDR3 is made up of 13 amino acids. The CDR3 reads CASSPGPGNGQFF. CDR3 in DNA: TGTGCCAGCAGCCCGGGGCCAGGAAACGGGCAGTTCTTC.

The V and J genes are TRBV7-2 and TRBJ2-3; D gene uncertain. The V and J ends lost 3 bases and 6 bases respectively, with 13 bases between them. The V gene's germline CDR1 is SGHTA and CDR2 FQGNSA. CDR3 length: 14 residues. DNA of the CDR3: TGTGCCAGCAGCTTCCCGACCGTTACTGATACGCAGTATTTT. Its protein product is CASSFPTVTDTQYF.

This clonotype was seen at least ten times. The chain uses TRBV7-2 and TRBJ1-2; no definite D call. V lost 1 base and J 4 bases, leaving 10 bases between the germline ends. Germline V gene sequence: CDR1 SGHTA, CDR2 FQGNSA. The CDR3 is 14 amino acids. CDR3 sequence (DNA): TGTGCCAGCAGCTTAGGGCAACCCATCTATGGCTACACCTTC. The encoded protein is CASSLGQPIYGYTF.

This clonotype was observed a handful of times. The chain is built from TRBV6-2 or TRBV6-3 and TRBJ2-7, with 8 bases matching TRBD1. The CDR3 covers 14 residues. Germline loops: CDR1 MNHEY, CDR2 SVGEGT. The V gene end was trimmed by 6 bases and the J gene end by 3 bases; junction bases not matched to a gene: 7. The chain's CDR3 is CASRVGTGVYEQYF. CDR3 nucleotides: TGTGCCAGCAGAGTGGGGACAGGAGTCTACGAGCAGTACTTC.

This chain links TRBV5-4 with TRBJ2-1; a possible D gene is TRBD2 (5 bases). This CDR3 region has 12 residues. The V gene's germline CDR1 is SGHNT and CDR2 YYREEE (reference sequence). V lost 3 bases and J 9 bases, leaving 10 bases between the germline ends. This chain's CDR3 is CASSSRGLEQFF. DNA of the CDR3: TGTGCCAGCAGCTCGAGAGGGCTTGAGCAGTTCTTC.

The V call is TRBV7-2, the J call TRBJ2-7; D not certain. This CDR3 has 15 amino acids. V was cut by 0 bases and J by 0 bases, with 9 bases left in between. The germline CDR1 and CDR2 sequences are SGHTA and FQGNSA. The CDR3, as DNA: TGTGCCAGCAGCTTAGCGGTTGTACTCTCCTACGAGCAGTACTTC. Residues: CASSLAVVLSYEQYF.

V is TRBV6-8 and J is TRBJ1-2; 8 nucleotides line up with TRBD1. J was trimmed by 4 bases and V by 1 base; bases with no gene match: 5. The CDR3 contains 15 residues. Germline CDR1 and CDR2: MNHGY and SAAAGT. The CDR3 here is CASSYFDRGLYGYTF. Here the CDR3 DNA reads TGTGCCAGCAGTTACTTCGACAGGGGCCTCTATGGCTACACCTTC.

The V and J genes are TRBV5-4 and TRBJ1-3, with D uncertain. Germline V gene lookup returns CDR1 SGHNT and CDR2 YYREEE (reference sequence). The CDR3 extends over 15 amino acids. The V gene lost 0 bases and the J gene lost 0 bases, with 7 bases spanning the gap. Written as DNA, the CDR3 is TGTGCCAGCAGCTTGGACGGGAACTCTGGAAACACCATATATTTT. It encodes CASSLDGNSGNTIYF.

The chain is built from TRBV3-1 and TRBJ2-7; D uncertain. Germline V CDR1 and CDR2: LGHDT, YNNKEL (reference sequence). Trimming took off 3 bases at V and 7 bases at J, with 7 bases between the two ends. This CDR3 has 11 residues. The CDR3 DNA reads TGTGCCAGCAGCCATGGAATGGAGCAGTACTTC. This translates into CASSHGMEQYF.

This clonotype was recorded a few times. The chain combines TRBV11-2 with TRBJ2-3; the D is unclear. The CDR3 spans 14 residues. Deletions cut 5 bases from V and 7 bases from J, with 16 bases between. CDR1 and CDR2 from the germline V gene are SGHAT and FQNNGV. The CDR3 protein is CASSPFVGLHTQYF. CDR3 coding DNA: TGTGCCAGCAGCCCGTTCGTAGGGTTACATACGCAGTATTTT.

Only a few counts were recorded for this clonotype. The V and J genes are TRBV2 and TRBJ1-2, with unresolved D. CDR1 and CDR2 (germline): SNHLY, FYNNEI. Trimming cost V 5 bases and J 5 bases, with 9 bases left between them. The length of the CDR3 is 12 residues. CDR3 nucleotides: TGTGCCAGCAGTTCGACGACTTATGGCTACACCTTC. Translated, it gives CASSSTTYGYTF.

This clonotype was counted only a few times. The chain carries TRBV7-7 and TRBJ2-1, with 15 bases lining up with TRBD2. This CDR3 region has 17 residues. From germline, CDR1 is SSHAT and CDR2 FNYEAQ (reference sequence). V was clipped by 5 bases and J by 3 bases; unmatched bases: 5. The CDR3 spells CASSRWTSGGDYNEQFF. Here the CDR3 DNA reads TGTGCCAGCAGCAGATGGACTAGCGGGGGGGACTACAATGAGCAGTTCTTC.